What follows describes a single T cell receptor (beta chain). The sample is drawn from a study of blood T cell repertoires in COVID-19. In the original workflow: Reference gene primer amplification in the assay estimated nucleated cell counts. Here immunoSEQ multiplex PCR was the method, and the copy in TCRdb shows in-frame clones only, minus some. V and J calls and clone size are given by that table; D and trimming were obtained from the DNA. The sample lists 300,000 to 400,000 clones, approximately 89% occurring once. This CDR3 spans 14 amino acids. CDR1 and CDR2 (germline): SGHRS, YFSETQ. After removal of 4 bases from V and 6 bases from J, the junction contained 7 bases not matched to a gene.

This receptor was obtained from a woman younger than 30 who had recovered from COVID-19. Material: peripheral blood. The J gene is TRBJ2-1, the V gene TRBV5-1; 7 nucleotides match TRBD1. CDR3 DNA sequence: TGCGCCAGCAGCCTAGACGGACAGGCCAATGAGCAGTTCTTC. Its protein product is CASSLDGQANEQFF. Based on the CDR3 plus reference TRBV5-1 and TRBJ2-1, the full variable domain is KAGVTQTPRYLIKTRGQQVTLSCSPISGHRSVSWYQQTPGQGLQFLFEYFSETQRNKGNFPGRFSGRQFSNSRSEMNVSTLELGDSALYLCASSLDGQANEQFFGPGTRLTVL.